Here is one T cell receptor (beta chain) with its context. Germline V gives CDR1 MNHEY, CDR2 SVGAGI. The CDR3 is 15 amino acids. V was shortened by 5 bases and J by 3 bases, with 16 bases between the two germline ends. In the study's own analysis: The authors estimated nucleated cell counts from reference gene primer amplification. Measured with immunoSEQ multiplex PCR; TCRdb has only the in-frame clones, and not every one. V and J calls and clone size come straight from that table; D and trimming were deduced from the DNA. The sample has approximately 100,000 clones, 85% seen once; the top ten hold about 14%. These data belong to a study of blood T cell repertoires in COVID-19.

The receptor was derived from a woman in her 70s with acute or convalescent COVID-19. The sequenced sample consisted of peripheral blood. The chain links TRBV6-5 to TRBJ1-2; tentative D call: TRBD1 (6 bases). This CDR3 is CASSPYQGTDYGYTF. The CDR3 coding sequence is TGTGCCAGCAGTCCGTACCAGGGGACCGACTATGGCTACACCTTC.